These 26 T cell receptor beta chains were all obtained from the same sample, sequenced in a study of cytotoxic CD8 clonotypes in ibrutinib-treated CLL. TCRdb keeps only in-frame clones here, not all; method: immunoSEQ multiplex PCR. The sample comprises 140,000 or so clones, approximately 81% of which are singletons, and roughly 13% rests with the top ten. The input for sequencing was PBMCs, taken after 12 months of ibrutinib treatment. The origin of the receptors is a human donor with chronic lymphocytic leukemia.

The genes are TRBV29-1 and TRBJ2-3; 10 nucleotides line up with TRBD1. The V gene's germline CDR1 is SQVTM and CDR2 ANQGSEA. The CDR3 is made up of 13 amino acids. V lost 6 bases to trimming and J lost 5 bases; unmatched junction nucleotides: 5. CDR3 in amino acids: CSVPDRGGDTQYF. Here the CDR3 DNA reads TGCAGCGTCCCGGACAGGGGGGGAGATACGCAGTATTTT.

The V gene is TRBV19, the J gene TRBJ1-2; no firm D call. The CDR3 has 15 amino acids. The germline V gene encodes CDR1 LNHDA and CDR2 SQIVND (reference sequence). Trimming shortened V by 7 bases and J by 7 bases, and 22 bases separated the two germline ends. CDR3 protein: CASTQGGQEPFGYTF. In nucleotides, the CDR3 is TGTGCCAGTACTCAAGGTGGGCAGGAGCCCTTTGGCTACACCTTC. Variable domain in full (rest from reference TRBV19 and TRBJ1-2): DGGITQSPKYLFRKEGQNVTLSCEQNLNHDAMYWYRQDPGQGLRLIYYSQIVNDFQKGDIAEGYSVSREKKESFPLTVTSAQKNPTAFYLCASTQGGQEPFGYTFGSGTRLTVV.

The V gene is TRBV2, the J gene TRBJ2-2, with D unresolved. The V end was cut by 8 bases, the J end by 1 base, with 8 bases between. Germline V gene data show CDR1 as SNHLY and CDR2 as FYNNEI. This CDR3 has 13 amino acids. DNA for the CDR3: TGTGCCAGCGGCCCTATGAACACCGGGGAGCTGTTTTTT. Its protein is CASGPMNTGELFF.

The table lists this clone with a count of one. The CDR3 region has the DNA TGTGCCACCCACCGGGGGACATCATCCCCCTACAATGAGCAGTTCTTC. It is translated as CATHRGTSSPYNEQFF. The chain links TRBV15 to TRBJ2-1; possibly TRBD1 or TRBD2 for D (6 bases each). CDR3 length: 16 amino acids. The V end lost 8 bases, the J end lost 2 bases, and 19 bases lay between the germline ends. The V gene's germline CDR1 is LNHNV and CDR2 YYDKDF (reference sequence).

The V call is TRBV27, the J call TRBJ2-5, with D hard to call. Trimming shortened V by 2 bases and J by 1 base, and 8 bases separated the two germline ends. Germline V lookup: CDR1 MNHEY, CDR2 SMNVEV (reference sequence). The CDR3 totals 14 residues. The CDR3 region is CASSLKSVQETQYF. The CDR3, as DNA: TGTGCCAGCAGTTTAAAGAGCGTCCAAGAGACCCAGTACTTC.

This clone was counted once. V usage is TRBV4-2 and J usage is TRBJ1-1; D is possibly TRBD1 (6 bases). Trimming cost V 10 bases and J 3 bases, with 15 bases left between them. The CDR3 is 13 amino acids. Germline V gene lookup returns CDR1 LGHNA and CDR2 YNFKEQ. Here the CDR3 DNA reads TGTGCCACCTCCGGGGGGGGGCACACTGAAGCTTTCTTT. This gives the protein CATSGGGHTEAFF.

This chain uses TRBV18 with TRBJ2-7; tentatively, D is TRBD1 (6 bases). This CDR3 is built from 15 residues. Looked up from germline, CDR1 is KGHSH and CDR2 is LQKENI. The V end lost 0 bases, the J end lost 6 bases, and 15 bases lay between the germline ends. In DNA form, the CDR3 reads TGTGCCAGCTCACCACCGGCAGGGGAAGGTCGCGAGCAGTACTTC. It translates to CASSPPAGEGREQYF.

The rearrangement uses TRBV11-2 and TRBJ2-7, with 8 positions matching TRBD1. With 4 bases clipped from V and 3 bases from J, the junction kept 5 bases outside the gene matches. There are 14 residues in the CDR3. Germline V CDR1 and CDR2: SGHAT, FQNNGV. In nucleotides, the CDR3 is TGTGCCAGCAGCTCACTCACAGGGGGCTACGAGCAGTACTTC. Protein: CASSSLTGGYEQYF. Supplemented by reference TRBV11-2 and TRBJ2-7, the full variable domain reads EAGVAQSPRYKIIEKRQSVAFWCNPISGHATLYWYQQILGQGPKLLIQFQNNGVVDDSQLPKDRFSAERLKGVDSTLKIQPAKLEDSAVYLCASSSLTGGYEQYFGPGTRLTVT.

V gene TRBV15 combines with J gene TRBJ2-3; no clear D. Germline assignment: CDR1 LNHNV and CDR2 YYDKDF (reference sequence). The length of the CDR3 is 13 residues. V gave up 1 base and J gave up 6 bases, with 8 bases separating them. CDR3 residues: CATSRARVDTQYF. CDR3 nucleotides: TGTGCCACCAGCAGAGCACGGGTGGATACGCAGTATTTT.

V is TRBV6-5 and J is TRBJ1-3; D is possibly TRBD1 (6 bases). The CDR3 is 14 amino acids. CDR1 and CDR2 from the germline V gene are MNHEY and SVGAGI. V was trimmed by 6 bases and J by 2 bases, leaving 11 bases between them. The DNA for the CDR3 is TGTGCCAGCAGAACGGGGGGGCCTGGAAACACCATATATTTT. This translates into CASRTGGPGNTIYF.

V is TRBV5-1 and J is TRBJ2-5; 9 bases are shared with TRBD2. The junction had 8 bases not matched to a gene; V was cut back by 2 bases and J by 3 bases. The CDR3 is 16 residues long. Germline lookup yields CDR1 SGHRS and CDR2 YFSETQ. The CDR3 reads CASSLSPGLAKETQYF. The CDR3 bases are TGCGCCAGCAGCTTATCCCCGGGACTAGCAAAAGAGACCCAGTACTTC.

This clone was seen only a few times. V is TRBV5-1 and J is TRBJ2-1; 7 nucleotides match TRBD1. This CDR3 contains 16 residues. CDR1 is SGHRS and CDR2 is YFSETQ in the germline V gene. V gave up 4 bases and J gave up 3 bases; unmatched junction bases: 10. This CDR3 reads CASSTETGINYNEQFF. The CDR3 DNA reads TGCGCCAGCAGCACCGAGACAGGGATCAACTACAATGAGCAGTTCTTC.

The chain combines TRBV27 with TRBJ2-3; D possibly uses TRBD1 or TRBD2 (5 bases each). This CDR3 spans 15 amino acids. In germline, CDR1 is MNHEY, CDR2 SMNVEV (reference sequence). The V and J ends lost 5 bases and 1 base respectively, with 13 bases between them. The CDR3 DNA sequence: TGTGCCAGCAGTCTCGGGACCCTTCGCACAGATACGCAGTATTTT. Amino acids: CASSLGTLRTDTQYF.

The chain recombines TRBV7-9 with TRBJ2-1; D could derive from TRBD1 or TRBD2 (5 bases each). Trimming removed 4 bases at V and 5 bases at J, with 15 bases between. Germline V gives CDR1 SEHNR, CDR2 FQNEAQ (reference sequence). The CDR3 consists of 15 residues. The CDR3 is CASSSPRDANNEQFF. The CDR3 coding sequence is TGTGCCAGCAGCTCCCCCCGGGACGCCAACAATGAGCAGTTCTTC.

CDR3 sequence (DNA): TGCAGCGTTGAGGGGCGGGAGGGCAGTTTTAGTGAGCAGTTCTTC. Its translation is CSVEGREGSFSEQFF. V gene TRBV29-1 combines with J gene TRBJ2-1; 9 positions agree with TRBD2. The trim removed 3 bases at V and 9 bases at J, leaving 12 bases unmatched. From germline, CDR1 is SQVTM and CDR2 ANQGSEA. The CDR3 runs 15 residues.

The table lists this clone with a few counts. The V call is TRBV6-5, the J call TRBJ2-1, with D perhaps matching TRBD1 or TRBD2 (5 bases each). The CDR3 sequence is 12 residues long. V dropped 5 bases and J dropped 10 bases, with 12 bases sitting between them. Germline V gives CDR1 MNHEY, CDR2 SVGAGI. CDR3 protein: CASSRMGDEQFF. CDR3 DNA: TGTGCCAGCAGTAGAATGGGGGACGAGCAGTTCTTC.

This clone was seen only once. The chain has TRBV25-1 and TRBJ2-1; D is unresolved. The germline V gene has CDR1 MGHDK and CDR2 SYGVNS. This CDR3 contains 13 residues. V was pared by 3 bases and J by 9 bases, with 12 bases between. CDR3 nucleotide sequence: TGTGCCAGCAGTGATGCGTCGGCAAGTGAGCAGTTCTTC. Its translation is CASSDASASEQFF.

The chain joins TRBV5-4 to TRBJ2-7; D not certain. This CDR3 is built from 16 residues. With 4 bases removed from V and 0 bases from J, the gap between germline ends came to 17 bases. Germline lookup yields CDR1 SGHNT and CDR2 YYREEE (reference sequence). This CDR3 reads CASSPSISPSSYEQYF. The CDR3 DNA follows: TGTGCCAGCAGCCCGTCGATCAGTCCGAGCTCCTACGAGCAGTACTTC. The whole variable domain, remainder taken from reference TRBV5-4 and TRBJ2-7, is ETGVTQSPTHLIKTRGQQVTLRCSSQSGHNTVSWYQQALGQGPQFIFQYYREEENGRGNFPPRFSGLQFPNYSSELNVNALELDDSALYLCASSPSISPSSYEQYFGPGTRLTVT.

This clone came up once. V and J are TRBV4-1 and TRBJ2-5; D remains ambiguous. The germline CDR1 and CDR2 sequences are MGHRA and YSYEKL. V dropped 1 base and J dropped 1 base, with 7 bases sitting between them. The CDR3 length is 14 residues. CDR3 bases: TGCGCCAGCAGCCAAGGGGTCATCCAAGAGACCCAGTACTTC. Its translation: CASSQGVIQETQYF.

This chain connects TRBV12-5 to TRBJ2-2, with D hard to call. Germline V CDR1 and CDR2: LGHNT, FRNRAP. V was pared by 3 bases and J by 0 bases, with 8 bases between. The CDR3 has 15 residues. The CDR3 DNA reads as TGTGCTAGTGGTTTAAGGGATACGAACACCGGGGAGCTGTTTTTT. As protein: CASGLRDTNTGELFF.

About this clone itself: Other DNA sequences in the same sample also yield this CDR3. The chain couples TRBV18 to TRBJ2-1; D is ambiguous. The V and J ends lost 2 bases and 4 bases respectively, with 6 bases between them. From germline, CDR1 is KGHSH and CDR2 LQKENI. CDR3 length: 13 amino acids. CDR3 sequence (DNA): TGTGCCAGCTCACCATCCAGTTACAATGAGCAGTTCTTC. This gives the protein CASSPSSYNEQFF.

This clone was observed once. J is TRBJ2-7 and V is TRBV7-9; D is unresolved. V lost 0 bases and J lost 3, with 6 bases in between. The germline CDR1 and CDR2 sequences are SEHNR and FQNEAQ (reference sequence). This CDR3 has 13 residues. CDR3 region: CASSLAAGYEQYF. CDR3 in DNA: TGTGCCAGCAGCTTAGCGGCAGGCTACGAGCAGTACTTC.

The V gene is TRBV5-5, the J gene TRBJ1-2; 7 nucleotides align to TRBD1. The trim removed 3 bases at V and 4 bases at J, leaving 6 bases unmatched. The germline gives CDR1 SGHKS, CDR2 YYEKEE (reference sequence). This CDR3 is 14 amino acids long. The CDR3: CASSSAGGFYGYTF. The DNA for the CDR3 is TGTGCCAGCAGCTCAGCAGGGGGATTCTATGGCTACACCTTC.

CDR3 sequence reads: CASRQGNEGADTQYF. In nucleotides, the CDR3 is TGCGCCAGCAGACAGGGGAACGAAGGCGCAGATACGCAGTATTTT. The rearrangement uses TRBV5-1 and TRBJ2-3; 7 bases fit TRBD1. Germline lookup yields CDR1 SGHRS and CDR2 YFSETQ. There are 15 residues in the CDR3. The V and J ends lost 5 bases and 4 bases, in that order; junction bases with no gene match: 10.

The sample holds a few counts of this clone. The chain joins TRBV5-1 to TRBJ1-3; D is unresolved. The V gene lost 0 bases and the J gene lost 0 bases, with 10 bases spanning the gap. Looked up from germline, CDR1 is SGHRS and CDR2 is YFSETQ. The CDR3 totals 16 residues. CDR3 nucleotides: TGCGCCAGCAGCTTGGGGACGGCGAGCTCTGGAAACACCATATATTTT. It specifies CASSLGTASSGNTIYF.

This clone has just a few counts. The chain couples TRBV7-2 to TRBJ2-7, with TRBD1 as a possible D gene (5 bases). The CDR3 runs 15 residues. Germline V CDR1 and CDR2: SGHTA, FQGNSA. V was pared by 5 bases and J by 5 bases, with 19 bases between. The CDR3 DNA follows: TGTGCCAGCAGCCTAAACACAGGAGCTCGGAACGAGCAGTACTTC. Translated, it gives CASSLNTGARNEQYF.